The rows below give T cell receptor beta chains drawn from one sample of a study of shared clonotypes between healthy human individuals. Using immunoSEQ multiplex PCR, the repertoire was profiled, and TCRdb retains in-frame clones only, with some absent. The sample comprises over a million clones, about three quarters of which are singletons, and about 1.5% rests with the top ten. Sequencing input: memory CD4+ T cells sorted from blood. Receptors were obtained from a man younger than 30 in good health. CDR3s include the opening cysteine and the closing phenylalanine or tryptophan. The order of the fields is CDR3 protein, CDR3 DNA, V gene, clone size, D gene, J gene. A D gene is named only where the DNA matches it firmly. Size is stated for part of the rows, as once, few or many counts, or as a class when the clone is expanded.

CDR3 protein: CATRGGWNTEAFF; CDR3 DNA: TGTGCCACCAGGGGGGGATGGAACACTGAAGCTTTCTTT; V gene: TRBV28; clone size: -; D gene: TRBD1; J gene: TRBJ1-1
CDR3 protein: CASSSTGSSTDTQYF; CDR3 DNA: TGTGCCAGCAGCTCGACCGGGAGCAGCACAGATACGCAGTATTTT; V gene: TRBV11-2; clone size: -; D gene: -; J gene: TRBJ2-3
CDR3 protein: CSVDSGGETQYF; CDR3 DNA: TGCAGCGTTGATTCCGGGGGGGAGACCCAGTACTTC; V gene: TRBV29-1; clone size: -; D gene: TRBD2; J gene: TRBJ2-5
CDR3 protein: CASSEMSGRAQETQYF; CDR3 DNA: TGTGCCAGCAGTGAAATGAGCGGCAGGGCCCAAGAGACCCAGTACTTC; V gene: TRBV2; clone size: once; D gene: -; J gene: TRBJ2-5
CDR3 protein: CASSPSGGMDTQYF; CDR3 DNA: TGCGCCAGCAGCCCATCCGGGGGAATGGATACGCAGTATTTT; V gene: TRBV5-1; clone size: -; D gene: -; J gene: TRBJ2-3
CDR3 protein: CASSPRGRMNTEAFF; CDR3 DNA: TGTGCCAGCTCACCCCGGGGGCGTATGAACACTGAAGCTTTCTTT; V gene: TRBV18; clone size: -; D gene: -; J gene: TRBJ1-1
CDR3 protein: CASSLARLAGGQDTQYF; CDR3 DNA: TGCGCCAGCAGCTTGGCCCGACTAGCGGGGGGGCAAGATACGCAGTATTTT; V gene: TRBV5-1; clone size: -; D gene: TRBD2; J gene: TRBJ2-3
CDR3 protein: CASSASGLIFYEQYF; CDR3 DNA: TGTGCCAGCAGCGCCTCGGGACTGATTTTCTACGAGCAGTACTTC; V gene: TRBV9; clone size: -; D gene: -; J gene: TRBJ2-7
CDR3 protein: CASSLAASGRGNEQFF; CDR3 DNA: TGCGCCAGCAGCTTGGCTGCTAGCGGGAGGGGCAATGAGCAGTTCTTC; V gene: TRBV5-1; clone size: once; D gene: TRBD2; J gene: TRBJ2-1
CDR3 protein: CASSPNSNQPQHF; CDR3 DNA: TGTGCCAGCTCACCGAATAGCAATCAGCCCCAGCATTTT; V gene: TRBV18; clone size: -; D gene: -; J gene: TRBJ1-5
CDR3 protein: CASSDRGQGREKLFF; CDR3 DNA: TGTGCCAGCAGTGACCGCGGGCAGGGCAGGGAAAAACTGTTTTTT; V gene: TRBV6-1; clone size: once; D gene: -; J gene: TRBJ1-4
CDR3 protein: CAISESGGANTEAFF; CDR3 DNA: TGTGCCATCAGTGAGTCGGGGGGCGCGAACACTGAAGCTTTCTTT; V gene: TRBV10-3; clone size: -; D gene: -; J gene: TRBJ1-1
CDR3 protein: CASSLESVPNEQFF; CDR3 DNA: TGTGCCAGCAGCTTAGAGTCGGTTCCCAATGAGCAGTTCTTC; V gene: TRBV7-6; clone size: -; D gene: -; J gene: TRBJ2-1
CDR3 protein: CASSLLIPNRSYSNQPQHF; CDR3 DNA: TGTGCCAGCAGCTTATTGATTCCAAACAGGTCCTATAGCAATCAGCCCCAGCATTTT; V gene: TRBV7-8; clone size: -; D gene: -; J gene: TRBJ1-5
CDR3 protein: CASSHGDRDYNEQFF; CDR3 DNA: TGCGCCAGCAGCCATGGGGACAGGGACTACAATGAGCAGTTCTTC; V gene: TRBV4-3; clone size: -; D gene: TRBD1; J gene: TRBJ2-1
CDR3 protein: CASSDSNTGELFF; CDR3 DNA: TGCGCCAGCAGCGACTCGAACACCGGGGAGCTGTTTTTT; V gene: TRBV10-1; clone size: few; D gene: -; J gene: TRBJ2-2
CDR3 protein: CASTLQGDRTDTQYF; CDR3 DNA: TGCGCCAGCACGTTACAGGGGGACCGGACAGATACGCAGTATTTT; V gene: TRBV5-1; clone size: few; D gene: TRBD1; J gene: TRBJ2-3
CDR3 protein: CASSLSGTSISEQYF; CDR3 DNA: TGTGCCAGCAGCTTAAGCGGGACTAGCATTTCCGAGCAGTACTTC; V gene: TRBV5-4; clone size: -; D gene: TRBD2; J gene: TRBJ2-7
CDR3 protein: CASSGPGTGIQETQYF; CDR3 DNA: TGTGCCAGCAGTGGACCCGGGACAGGTATACAAGAGACCCAGTACTTC; V gene: TRBV28; clone size: -; D gene: TRBD1; J gene: TRBJ2-5
CDR3 protein: CASSVDLAGRETQYF; CDR3 DNA: TGTGCCAGCAGCGTAGATCTAGCGGGCAGGGAGACCCAGTACTTC; V gene: TRBV9; clone size: -; D gene: TRBD2; J gene: TRBJ2-5
CDR3 protein: CASSLAGAYNEQFF; CDR3 DNA: TGTGCCAGCAGCTTAGCGGGGGCGTACAATGAGCAGTTCTTC; V gene: TRBV13; clone size: -; D gene: -; J gene: TRBJ2-1
CDR3 protein: CASSGPGGWGYTF; CDR3 DNA: TGTGCCAGCAGTGGCCCAGGGGGCTGGGGCTACACCTTC; V gene: TRBV2; clone size: -; D gene: TRBD1; J gene: TRBJ1-2
CDR3 protein: CASSAVTGGDGDTPSGNTIYF; CDR3 DNA: TGTGCCAGCAGCGCCGTTACAGGGGGCGACGGGGATACTCCCTCTGGAAACACCATATATTTT; V gene: TRBV9; clone size: -; D gene: TRBD1; J gene: TRBJ1-3
CDR3 protein: CASSQPADTQYF; CDR3 DNA: TGCGCCAGCAGCCAGCCTGCAGATACGCAGTATTTT; V gene: TRBV4-1; clone size: -; D gene: -; J gene: TRBJ2-3
CDR3 protein: CASSVAANANTGELFF; CDR3 DNA: TGTGCCAGCAGCGTAGCCGCAAATGCCAACACCGGGGAGCTGTTTTTT; V gene: TRBV9; clone size: -; D gene: -; J gene: TRBJ2-2
CDR3 protein: CASSRGTGVEETQYF; CDR3 DNA: TGCGCCAGCAGCCGGGGGACAGGGGTGGAGGAGACCCAGTACTTC; V gene: TRBV4-1; clone size: -; D gene: TRBD1; J gene: TRBJ2-5
CDR3 protein: CASSESSGELFF; CDR3 DNA: TGCGCCAGCAGTGAATCGTCCGGGGAGCTGTTTTTT; V gene: TRBV10-1; clone size: -; D gene: -; J gene: TRBJ2-2
CDR3 protein: CASNDSGGPGANVLTF; CDR3 DNA: TGTGCCAGCAACGATTCAGGGGGCCCTGGGGCCAACGTCCTGACTTTC; V gene: TRBV28; clone size: -; D gene: TRBD1; J gene: TRBJ2-6
CDR3 protein: CASSLAPGTGSEQFF; CDR3 DNA: TGTGCCAGCAGCTTGGCCCCTGGGACAGGGAGCGAGCAGTTCTTC; V gene: TRBV5-8; clone size: -; D gene: TRBD1; J gene: TRBJ2-1
CDR3 protein: CASSLGSSLGQETQYF; CDR3 DNA: TGCGCCAGCAGCTTGGGGTCCTCTCTAGGGCAAGAGACCCAGTACTTC; V gene: TRBV5-1; clone size: -; D gene: -; J gene: TRBJ2-5
CDR3 protein: CASSRLAQETQYF; CDR3 DNA: TGTGCTAGCAGCCGACTAGCACAAGAGACCCAGTACTTC; V gene: TRBV7-7; clone size: -; D gene: TRBD2; J gene: TRBJ2-5
CDR3 protein: CASSWGLHQPQHF; CDR3 DNA: TGTGCCAGCAGTTGGGGACTACATCAGCCCCAGCATTTT; V gene: TRBV28; clone size: few; D gene: -; J gene: TRBJ1-5
CDR3 protein: CASSLLGYNEQFF; CDR3 DNA: TGTGCCAGCAGCTTGTTGGGCTACAATGAGCAGTTCTTC; V gene: TRBV5-8; clone size: -; D gene: -; J gene: TRBJ2-1
CDR3 protein: CASSDRLHSPLHF; CDR3 DNA: TGTGCCAGCAGTGACAGGTTGCATTCACCCCTCCACTTT; V gene: TRBV6-4; clone size: -; D gene: -; J gene: TRBJ1-6
CDR3 protein: CASRRTRDRGHEQYF; CDR3 DNA: TGTGCCAGCAGACGGACCCGGGACAGGGGCCACGAGCAGTACTTC; V gene: TRBV6-5; clone size: -; D gene: TRBD1; J gene: TRBJ2-7
CDR3 protein: CASSPGPPQGDYGYTF; CDR3 DNA: TGTGCCAGCTCACCGGGACCTCCTCAGGGGGACTATGGCTACACCTTC; V gene: TRBV18; clone size: -; D gene: TRBD1; J gene: TRBJ1-2
CDR3 protein: CAIRTQGNYEQYF; CDR3 DNA: TGTGCCATCAGGACGCAGGGAAACTACGAGCAGTACTTC; V gene: TRBV10-3; clone size: -; D gene: -; J gene: TRBJ2-7
CDR3 protein: CASSLLLGAPHEQYF; CDR3 DNA: TGCGCCAGCAGCTTGTTGCTGGGGGCGCCCCACGAGCAGTACTTC; V gene: TRBV5-1; clone size: -; D gene: -; J gene: TRBJ2-7
CDR3 protein: CASSQDLGTGANVLTF; CDR3 DNA: TGCGCCAGCAGCCAAGATCTGGGAACTGGGGCCAACGTCCTGACTTTC; V gene: TRBV4-1; clone size: -; D gene: -; J gene: TRBJ2-6
CDR3 protein: CASRNQGYTGELFF; CDR3 DNA: TGTGCCAGCAGGAATCAGGGTTACACCGGGGAGCTGTTTTTT; V gene: TRBV14; clone size: -; D gene: -; J gene: TRBJ2-2
CDR3 protein: CASSLGGLSYTGELFF; CDR3 DNA: TGTGCCAGCAGCTTAGGGGGACTGAGCTACACCGGGGAGCTGTTTTTT; V gene: TRBV5-4; clone size: -; D gene: -; J gene: TRBJ2-2
CDR3 protein: CASSESSGSYEQYF; CDR3 DNA: TGTGCCAGCAGTGAGAGTAGCGGCTCCTACGAGCAGTACTTC; V gene: TRBV6-4; clone size: -; D gene: -; J gene: TRBJ2-7
CDR3 protein: CASSEMGGFGIF; CDR3 DNA: TGTGCCAGCAGTGAAATGGGTGGGTTCGGGATTTTT; V gene: TRBV6-1; clone size: -; D gene: -; J gene: TRBJ1-4
CDR3 protein: CSARKRGSTF; CDR3 DNA: TGCAGTGCTAGGAAGAGGGGAAGCACCTTC; V gene: TRBV20-1; clone size: few; D gene: -; J gene: TRBJ1-2
CDR3 protein: CAWSVLMSGDEQFF; CDR3 DNA: TGTGCCTGGAGTGTTCTAATGTCCGGAGATGAGCAGTTCTTC; V gene: TRBV30; clone size: -; D gene: -; J gene: TRBJ2-1
CDR3 protein: CASSLRTGMDYEQYF; CDR3 DNA: TGTGCCAGCAGCCTACGGACAGGGATGGACTACGAGCAGTACTTC; V gene: TRBV9; clone size: -; D gene: TRBD1; J gene: TRBJ2-7
CDR3 protein: CAISVRQGEGNEQYF; CDR3 DNA: TGTGCCATCAGTGTTAGACAGGGAGAGGGGAACGAGCAGTACTTC; V gene: TRBV6-5; clone size: -; D gene: TRBD1; J gene: TRBJ2-7
CDR3 protein: CASSLEHRKFLDIQYF; CDR3 DNA: TGTGCCAGCAGCTTAGAGCATAGAAAGTTTTTGGACATTCAGTACTTC; V gene: TRBV11-2; clone size: -; D gene: -; J gene: TRBJ2-4
CDR3 protein: CASSRAPVRGADTQYF; CDR3 DNA: TGTGCCAGCAGCCGGGCACCAGTTCGGGGGGCAGATACGCAGTATTTT; V gene: TRBV5-6; clone size: once; D gene: TRBD2; J gene: TRBJ2-3
CDR3 protein: CASTTTGQGTTEAFF; CDR3 DNA: TGTGCCAGTACTACAACGGGACAGGGGACGACTGAAGCTTTCTTT; V gene: TRBV19; clone size: -; D gene: TRBD1; J gene: TRBJ1-1
CDR3 protein: CAWSSWGQETQYF; CDR3 DNA: TGTGCCTGGAGTTCCTGGGGGCAAGAGACCCAGTACTTC; V gene: TRBV30; clone size: -; D gene: -; J gene: TRBJ2-5
CDR3 protein: CASSSGQGVNTEAFF; CDR3 DNA: TGCGCCAGCAGCTCGGGACAGGGAGTGAACACTGAAGCTTTCTTT; V gene: TRBV5-1; clone size: -; D gene: TRBD1; J gene: TRBJ1-1
CDR3 protein: CASRLSLLAGQETQYF; CDR3 DNA: TGTGCCAGCAGACTATCTCTTCTAGCGGGGCAAGAGACCCAGTACTTC; V gene: TRBV2; clone size: many; D gene: TRBD2; J gene: TRBJ2-5
CDR3 protein: CASSSTGTRGTDTQYF; CDR3 DNA: TGTGCCAGCAGCTCCACCGGCACGAGAGGCACAGATACGCAGTATTTT; V gene: TRBV5-6; clone size: -; D gene: -; J gene: TRBJ2-3
CDR3 protein: CASSTIGVDEQFF; CDR3 DNA: TGTGCCAGCAGCACCATAGGGGTCGATGAGCAGTTCTTC; V gene: TRBV5-4; clone size: -; D gene: -; J gene: TRBJ2-1